This T cell receptor (beta chain) was sequenced for a study of T cell clonality in common variable immunodeficiency. Ten or more counts support this clone. Antigen: not known. Read sequence stops 3 residues before the CDR3 end, and the germline J gene provides the missing end. The CDR3 is 17 residues long. Trimming took off 2 bases at V and 2 bases at J, with 17 bases between the two ends. Germline CDR1 SGHTA, CDR2 FQGTGA. Study-wide points: Fewer deletions and N-nucleotide insertions were reportedly seen in common variable immunodeficiency TCR beta sequences.

Profiled with immunoSEQ multiplex PCR; TCRdb holds only in-frame clones, not every one. The sample has 75,000 to 85,000 clones, none seen only once. Input material: peripheral blood mononuclear cells. J is TRBJ2-3 and V is TRBV7-3; possibly TRBD1 or TRBD2 for D (6 bases each). This clonotype originated in a person aged 18 to 70 in good health. The CDR3 sequence is CASSLWGSRDNTDTQYF. Incomplete CDR3 DNA: TGTGCCAGCAGCTTATGGGGATCGCGGGACAACACAGATACG.